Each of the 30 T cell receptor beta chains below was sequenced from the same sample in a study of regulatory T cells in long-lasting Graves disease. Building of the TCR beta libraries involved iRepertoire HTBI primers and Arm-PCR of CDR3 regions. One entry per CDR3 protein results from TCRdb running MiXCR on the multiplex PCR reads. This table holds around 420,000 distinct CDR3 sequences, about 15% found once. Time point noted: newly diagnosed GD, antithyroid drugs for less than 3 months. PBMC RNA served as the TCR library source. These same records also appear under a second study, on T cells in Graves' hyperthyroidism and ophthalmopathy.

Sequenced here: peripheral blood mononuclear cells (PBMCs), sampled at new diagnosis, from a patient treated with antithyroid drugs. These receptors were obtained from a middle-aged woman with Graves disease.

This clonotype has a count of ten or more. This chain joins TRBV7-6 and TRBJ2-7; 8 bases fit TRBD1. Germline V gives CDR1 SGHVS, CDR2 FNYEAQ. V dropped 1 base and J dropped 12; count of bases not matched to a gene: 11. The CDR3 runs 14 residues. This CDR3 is CASSLGLDRGWLYF. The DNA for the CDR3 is TGTGCCAGCAGCTTAGGCCTAGACAGGGGATGGCTGTACTTC.

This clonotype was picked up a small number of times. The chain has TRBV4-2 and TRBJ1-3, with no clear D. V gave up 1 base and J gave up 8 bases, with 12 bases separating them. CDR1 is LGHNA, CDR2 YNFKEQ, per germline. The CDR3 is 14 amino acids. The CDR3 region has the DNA TGTGCCAGCAGCCAAGCTCCAGGAGGGTACACCATATATTTT. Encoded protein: CASSQAPGGYTIYF.

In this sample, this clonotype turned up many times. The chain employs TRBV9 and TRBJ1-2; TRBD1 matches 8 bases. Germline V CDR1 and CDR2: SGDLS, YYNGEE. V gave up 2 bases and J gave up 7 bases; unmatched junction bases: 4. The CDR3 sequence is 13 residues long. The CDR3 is CASSVQGAGGYTF. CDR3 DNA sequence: TGTGCCAGCAGCGTTCAGGGGGCTGGTGGCTACACCTTC.

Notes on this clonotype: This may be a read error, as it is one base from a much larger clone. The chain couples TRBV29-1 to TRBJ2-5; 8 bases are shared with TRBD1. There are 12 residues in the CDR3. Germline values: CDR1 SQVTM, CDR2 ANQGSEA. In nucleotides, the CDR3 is TGCAGCGGTCGACAGGGGCAAGAGATCCAGTACTTC. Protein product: CSGRQGQEIQYF.

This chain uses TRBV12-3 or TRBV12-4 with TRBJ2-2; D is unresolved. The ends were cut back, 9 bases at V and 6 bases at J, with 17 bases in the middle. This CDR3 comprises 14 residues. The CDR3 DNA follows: TGTGCCAGTTGGGCCAGCCCAGCCGCCGGGGAGCTGTTTTTT. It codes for CASWASPAAGELFF.

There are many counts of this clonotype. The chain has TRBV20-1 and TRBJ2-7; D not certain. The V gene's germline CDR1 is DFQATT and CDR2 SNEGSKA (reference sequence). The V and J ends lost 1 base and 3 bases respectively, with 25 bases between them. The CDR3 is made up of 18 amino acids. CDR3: CSARGYSAQLPSYYEQYF. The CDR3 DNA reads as TGCAGTGCTAGAGGGTACAGCGCTCAGCTCCCCTCCTACTACGAGCAGTACTTC.

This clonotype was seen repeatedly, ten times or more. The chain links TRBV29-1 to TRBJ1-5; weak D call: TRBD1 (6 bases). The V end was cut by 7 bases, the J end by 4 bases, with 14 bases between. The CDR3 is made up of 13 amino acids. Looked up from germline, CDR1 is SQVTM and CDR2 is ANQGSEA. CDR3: CSALDSQNQPQHF. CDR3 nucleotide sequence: TGCAGCGCCCTGGACAGCCAGAATCAGCCCCAGCATTTT. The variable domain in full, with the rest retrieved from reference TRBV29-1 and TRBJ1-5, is SAVISQKPSRDICQRGTSLTIQCQVDSQVTMMFWYRQQPGQSLTLIATANQGSEATYESGFVIDKFPISRPNLTFSTLTVSNMSPEDSSIYLCSALDSQNQPQHFGDGTRLSIL.

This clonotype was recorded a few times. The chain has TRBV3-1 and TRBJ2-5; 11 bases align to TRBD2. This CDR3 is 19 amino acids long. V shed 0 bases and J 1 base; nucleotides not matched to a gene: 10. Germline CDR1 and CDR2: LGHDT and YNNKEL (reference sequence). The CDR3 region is CASSQDSTGTSGFQETQYF. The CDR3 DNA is TGTGCCAGCAGCCAAGATTCGACCGGGACTAGCGGCTTCCAAGAGACCCAGTACTTC.

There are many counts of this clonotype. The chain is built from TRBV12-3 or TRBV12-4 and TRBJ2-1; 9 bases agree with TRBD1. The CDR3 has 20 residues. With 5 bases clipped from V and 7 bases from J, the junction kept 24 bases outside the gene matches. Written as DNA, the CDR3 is TGTGCCAGCAGTGGAGAACCGGGGACAGGGCCACCGGGACGGTGGAATGAGCAGTTCTTC. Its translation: CASSGEPGTGPPGRWNEQFF.

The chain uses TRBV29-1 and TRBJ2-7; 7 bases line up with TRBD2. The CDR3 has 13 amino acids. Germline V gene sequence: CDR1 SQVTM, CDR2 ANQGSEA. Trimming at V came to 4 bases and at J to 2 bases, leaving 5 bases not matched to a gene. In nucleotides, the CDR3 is TGCAGCGTTGGTCCAGGACTAGCCTACGAGCAGTACTTC. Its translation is CSVGPGLAYEQYF.

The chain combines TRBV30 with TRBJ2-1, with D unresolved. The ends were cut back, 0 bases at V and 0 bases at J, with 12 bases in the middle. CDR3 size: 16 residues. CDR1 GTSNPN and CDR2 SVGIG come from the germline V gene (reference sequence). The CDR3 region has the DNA TGTGCCTGGAGTGTACTCGACCCAAGCTCCTACAATGAGCAGTTCTTC. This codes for CAWSVLDPSSYNEQFF.

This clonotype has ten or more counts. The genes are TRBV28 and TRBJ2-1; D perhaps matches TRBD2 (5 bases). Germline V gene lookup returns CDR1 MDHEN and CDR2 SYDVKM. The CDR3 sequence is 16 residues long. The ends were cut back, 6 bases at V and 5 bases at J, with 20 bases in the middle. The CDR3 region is CASSLWSGSEHNEQFF. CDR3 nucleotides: TGTGCCAGCAGCCTTTGGAGTGGGAGCGAACACAATGAGCAGTTCTTC.

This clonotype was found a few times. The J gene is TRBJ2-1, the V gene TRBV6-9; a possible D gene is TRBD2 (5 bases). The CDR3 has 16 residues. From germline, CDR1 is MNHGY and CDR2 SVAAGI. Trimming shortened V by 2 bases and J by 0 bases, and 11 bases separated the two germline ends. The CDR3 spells CASSYGLGFSYNEQFF. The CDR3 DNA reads TGTGCCAGCAGTTATGGACTTGGTTTCTCCTACAATGAGCAGTTCTTC.

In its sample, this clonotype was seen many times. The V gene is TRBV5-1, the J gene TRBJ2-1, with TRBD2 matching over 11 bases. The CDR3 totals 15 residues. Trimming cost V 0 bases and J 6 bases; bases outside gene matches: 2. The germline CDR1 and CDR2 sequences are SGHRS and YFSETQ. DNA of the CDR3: TGCGCCAGCAGCTTGGTAGCGGGAGGGCTCAATGAGCAGTTCTTC. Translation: CASSLVAGGLNEQFF.

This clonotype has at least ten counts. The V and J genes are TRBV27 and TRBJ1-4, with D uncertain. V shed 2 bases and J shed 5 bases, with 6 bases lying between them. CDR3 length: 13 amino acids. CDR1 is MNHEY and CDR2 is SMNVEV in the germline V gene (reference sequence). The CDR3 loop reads CASSLLRNEKLFF. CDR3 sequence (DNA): TGTGCCAGCAGTTTACTGAGGAATGAAAAACTGTTTTTT.

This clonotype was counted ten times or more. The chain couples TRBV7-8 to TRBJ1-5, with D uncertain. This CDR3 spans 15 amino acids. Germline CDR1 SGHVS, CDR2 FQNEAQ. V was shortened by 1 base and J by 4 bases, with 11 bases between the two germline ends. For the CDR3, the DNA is TGTGCCAGCAGCTTAGATTTGGCAGCAAATCAGCCCCAGCATTTT. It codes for CASSLDLAANQPQHF. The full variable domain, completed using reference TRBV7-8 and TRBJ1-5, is GAGVSQSPRYKVAKRGQDVALRCDPISGHVSLFWYQQALGQGPEFLTYFQNEAQLDKSGLPSDRFFAERPEGSVSTLKIQRTQQEDSAVYLCASSLDLAANQPQHFGDGTRLSIL.

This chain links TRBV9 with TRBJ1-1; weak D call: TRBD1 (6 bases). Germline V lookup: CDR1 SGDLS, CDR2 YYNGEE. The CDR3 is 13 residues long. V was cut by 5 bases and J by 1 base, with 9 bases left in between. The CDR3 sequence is CASRGDTNTEAFF. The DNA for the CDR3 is TGTGCCAGCAGGGGGGACACGAACACTGAAGCTTTCTTT.

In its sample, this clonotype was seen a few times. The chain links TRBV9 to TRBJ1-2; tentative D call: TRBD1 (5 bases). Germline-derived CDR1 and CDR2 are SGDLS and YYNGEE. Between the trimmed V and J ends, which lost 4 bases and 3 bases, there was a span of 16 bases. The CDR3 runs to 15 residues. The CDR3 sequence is CASSREGDGYYGYTF. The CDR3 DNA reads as TGTGCCAGCAGCAGAGAAGGGGACGGGTACTATGGCTACACCTTC.

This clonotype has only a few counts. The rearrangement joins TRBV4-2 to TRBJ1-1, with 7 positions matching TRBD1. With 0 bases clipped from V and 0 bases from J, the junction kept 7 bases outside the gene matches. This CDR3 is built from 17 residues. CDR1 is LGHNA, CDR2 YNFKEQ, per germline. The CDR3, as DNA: TGTGCCAGCAGCCAAGAAGGGGGCTATAACATGAACACTGAAGCTTTCTTT. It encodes CASSQEGGYNMNTEAFF.

The CDR3 loop reads CARHYRVCCTDTQYF. Written as DNA, the CDR3 is TGTGCCAGACATTACAGGGTCTGTTGCACAGATACGCAGTATTTT. This chain connects TRBV7-9 to TRBJ2-3; possibly TRBD1 for D (6 bases). Germline V gene data show CDR1 as SEHNR and CDR2 as FQNEAQ (reference sequence). This CDR3 comprises 15 residues. V lost 9 bases, J lost 1 base, and 17 bases lay in between.

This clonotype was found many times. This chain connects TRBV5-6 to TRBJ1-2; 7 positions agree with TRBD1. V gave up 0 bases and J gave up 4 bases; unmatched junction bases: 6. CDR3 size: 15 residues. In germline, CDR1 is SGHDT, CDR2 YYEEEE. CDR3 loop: CASSLVGTAFYGYTF. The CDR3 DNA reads TGTGCCAGCAGCTTGGTGGGGACAGCATTCTATGGCTACACCTTC.

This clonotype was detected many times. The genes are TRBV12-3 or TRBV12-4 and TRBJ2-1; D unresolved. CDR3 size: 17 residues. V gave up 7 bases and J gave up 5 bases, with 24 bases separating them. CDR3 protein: CASTRFKRATLDNEQFF. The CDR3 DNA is TGTGCCAGCACCAGATTCAAAAGGGCTACCTTGGACAATGAGCAGTTCTTC.

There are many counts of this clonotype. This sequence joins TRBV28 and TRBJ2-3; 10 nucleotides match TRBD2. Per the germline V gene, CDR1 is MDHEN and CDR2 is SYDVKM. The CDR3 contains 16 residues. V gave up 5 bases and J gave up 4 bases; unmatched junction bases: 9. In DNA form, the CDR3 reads TGTGCCAGCAGTGCCCGAAGCGGGAGGGTCTCAGATACGCAGTATTTT. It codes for CASSARSGRVSDTQYF.

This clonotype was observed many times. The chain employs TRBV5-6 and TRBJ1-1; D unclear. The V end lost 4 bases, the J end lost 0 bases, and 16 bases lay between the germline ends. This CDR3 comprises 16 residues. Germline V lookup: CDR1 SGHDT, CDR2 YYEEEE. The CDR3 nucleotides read TGTGCCAGCAGCCGGGCGGCAGGAAGCATGAACACTGAAGCTTTCTTT. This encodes CASSRAAGSMNTEAFF.

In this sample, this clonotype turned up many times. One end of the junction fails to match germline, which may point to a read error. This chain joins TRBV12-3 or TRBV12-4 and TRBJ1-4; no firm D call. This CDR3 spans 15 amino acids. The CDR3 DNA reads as TGTGCCGGCAGTTTAAACGCAGCCGCAAATGAAAAACTGTTTTTT. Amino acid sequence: CAGSLNAAANEKLFF.

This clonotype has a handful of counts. The CDR3 DNA sequence: TGTGCCAGCTCACCTACTGGGGACAGGGGTGGAAAACTGTTTTTT. The encoded protein is CASSPTGDRGGKLFF. V usage is TRBV18 and J usage is TRBJ1-4, with 10 bases fitting TRBD1. The ends lost 3 bases at V and 10 bases at J; junction bases unmatched: 8. The CDR3 is 15 residues long. Per germline, CDR1 KGHSH and CDR2 LQKENI.

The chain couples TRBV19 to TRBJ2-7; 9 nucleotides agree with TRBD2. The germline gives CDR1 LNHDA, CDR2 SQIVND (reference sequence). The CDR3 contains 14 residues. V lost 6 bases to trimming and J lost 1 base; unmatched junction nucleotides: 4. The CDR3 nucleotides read TGTGCCAGTAGAAAGCGGGAGGTTTCCTACGAGCAGTACTTC. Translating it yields CASRKREVSYEQYF. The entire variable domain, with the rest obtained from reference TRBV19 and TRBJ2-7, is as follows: DGGITQSPKYLFRKEGQNVTLSCEQNLNHDAMYWYRQDPGQGLRLIYYSQIVNDFQKGDIAEGYSVSREKKESFPLTVTSAQKNPTAFYLCASRKREVSYEQYFGPGTRLTVT.

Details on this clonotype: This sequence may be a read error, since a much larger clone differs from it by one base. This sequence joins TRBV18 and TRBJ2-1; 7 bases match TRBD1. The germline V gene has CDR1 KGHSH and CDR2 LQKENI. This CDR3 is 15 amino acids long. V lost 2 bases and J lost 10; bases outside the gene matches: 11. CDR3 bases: TGTGCCAGCTCACCAACCGCTCGACAGGGCGGCGAGCAGTTCTTC. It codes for CASSPTARQGGEQFF.

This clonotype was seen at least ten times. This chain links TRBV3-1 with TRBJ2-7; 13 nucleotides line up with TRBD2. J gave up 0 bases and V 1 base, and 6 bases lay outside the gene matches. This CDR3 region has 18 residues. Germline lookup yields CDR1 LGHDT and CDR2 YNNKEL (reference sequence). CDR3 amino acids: CASSQVPGTSGASYEQYF. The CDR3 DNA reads TGTGCCAGCAGCCAAGTGCCCGGGACTAGCGGGGCCTCCTACGAGCAGTACTTC.

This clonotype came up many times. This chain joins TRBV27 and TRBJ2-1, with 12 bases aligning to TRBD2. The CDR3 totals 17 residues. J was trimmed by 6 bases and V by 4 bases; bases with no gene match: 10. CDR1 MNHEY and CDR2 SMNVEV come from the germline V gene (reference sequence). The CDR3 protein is CASSSDTLAGGGNEQFF. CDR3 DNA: TGTGCCAGCAGTTCCGATACTCTAGCGGGAGGGGGCAATGAGCAGTTCTTC.